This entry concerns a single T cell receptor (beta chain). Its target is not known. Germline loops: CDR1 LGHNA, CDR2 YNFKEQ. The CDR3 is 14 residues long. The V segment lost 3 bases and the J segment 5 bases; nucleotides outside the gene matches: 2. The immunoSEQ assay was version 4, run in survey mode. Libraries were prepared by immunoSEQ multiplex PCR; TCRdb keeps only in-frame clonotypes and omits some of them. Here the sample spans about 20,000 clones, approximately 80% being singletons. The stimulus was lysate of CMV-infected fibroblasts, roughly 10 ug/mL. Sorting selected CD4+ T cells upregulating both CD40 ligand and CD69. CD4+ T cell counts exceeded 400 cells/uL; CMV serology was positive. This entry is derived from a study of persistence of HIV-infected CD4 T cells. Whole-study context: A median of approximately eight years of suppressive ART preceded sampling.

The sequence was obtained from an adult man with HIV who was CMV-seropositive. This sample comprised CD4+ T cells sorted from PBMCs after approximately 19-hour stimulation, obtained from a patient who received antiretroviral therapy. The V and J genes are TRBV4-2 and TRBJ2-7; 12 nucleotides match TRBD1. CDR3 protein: CASSQGQGANEQYF. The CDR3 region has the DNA TGTGCCAGCAGCCAGGGACAGGGGGCCAACGAGCAGTACTTC.